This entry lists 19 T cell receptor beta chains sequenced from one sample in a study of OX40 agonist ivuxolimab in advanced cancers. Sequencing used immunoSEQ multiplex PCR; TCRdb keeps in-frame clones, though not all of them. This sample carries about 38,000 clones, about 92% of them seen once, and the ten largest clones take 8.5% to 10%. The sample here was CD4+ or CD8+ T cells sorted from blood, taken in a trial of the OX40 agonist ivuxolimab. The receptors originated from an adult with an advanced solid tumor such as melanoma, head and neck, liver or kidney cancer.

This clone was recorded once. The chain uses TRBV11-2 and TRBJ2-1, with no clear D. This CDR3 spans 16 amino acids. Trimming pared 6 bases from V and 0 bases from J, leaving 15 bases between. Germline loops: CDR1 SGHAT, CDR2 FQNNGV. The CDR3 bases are TGTGCCAGCAGTTGGGATAGCACGAGCTCCTACAATGAGCAGTTCTTC. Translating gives CASSWDSTSSYNEQFF.

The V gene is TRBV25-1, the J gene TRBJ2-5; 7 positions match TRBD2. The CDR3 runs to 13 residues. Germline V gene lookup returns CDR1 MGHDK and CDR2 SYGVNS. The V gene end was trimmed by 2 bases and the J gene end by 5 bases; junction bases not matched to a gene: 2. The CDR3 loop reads CASSEAGRETQYF. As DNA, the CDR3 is TGTGCCAGCAGTGAAGCCGGGAGGGAGACCCAGTACTTC.

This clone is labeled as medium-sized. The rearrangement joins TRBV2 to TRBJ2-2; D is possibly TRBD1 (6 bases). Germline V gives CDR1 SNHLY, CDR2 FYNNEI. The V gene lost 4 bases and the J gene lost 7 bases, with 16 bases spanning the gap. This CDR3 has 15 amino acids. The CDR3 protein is CASSGPGVLVGELFF. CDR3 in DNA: TGTGCCAGCAGTGGGCCAGGGGTGTTGGTCGGGGAGCTGTTTTTT.

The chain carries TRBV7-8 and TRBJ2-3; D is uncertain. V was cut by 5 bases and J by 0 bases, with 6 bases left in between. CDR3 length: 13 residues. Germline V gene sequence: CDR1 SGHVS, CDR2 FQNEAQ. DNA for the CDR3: TGTGCCAGCAGCCAGGATAGCACAGATACGCAGTATTTT. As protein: CASSQDSTDTQYF.

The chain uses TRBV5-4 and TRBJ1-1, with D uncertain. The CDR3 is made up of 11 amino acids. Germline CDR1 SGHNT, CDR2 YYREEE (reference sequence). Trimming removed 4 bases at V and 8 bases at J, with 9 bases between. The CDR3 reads CASSRGEEAFF. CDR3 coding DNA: TGTGCCAGCAGCCGTGGGGAGGAAGCTTTCTTT. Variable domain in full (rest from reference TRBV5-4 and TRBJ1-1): ETGVTQSPTHLIKTRGQQVTLRCSSQSGHNTVSWYQQALGQGPQFIFQYYREEENGRGNFPPRFSGLQFPNYSSELNVNALELDDSALYLCASSRGEEAFFGQGTRLTVV.

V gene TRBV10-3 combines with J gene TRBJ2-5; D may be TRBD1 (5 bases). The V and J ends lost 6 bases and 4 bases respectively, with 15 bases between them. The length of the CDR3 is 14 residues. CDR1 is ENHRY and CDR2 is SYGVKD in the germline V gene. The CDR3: CAIRDVGPSETQYF. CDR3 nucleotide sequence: TGTGCCATCAGGGATGTGGGGCCGTCAGAGACCCAGTACTTC.

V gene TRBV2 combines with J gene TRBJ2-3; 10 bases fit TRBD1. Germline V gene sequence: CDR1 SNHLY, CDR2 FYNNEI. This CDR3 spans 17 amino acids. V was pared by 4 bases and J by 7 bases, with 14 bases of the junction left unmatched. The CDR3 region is CASSALSGTGEGNTQYF. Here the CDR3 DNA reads TGTGCCAGCAGTGCATTATCCGGGACAGGGGAGGGGAATACGCAGTATTTT. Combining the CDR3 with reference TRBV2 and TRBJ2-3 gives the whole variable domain EPEVTQTPSHQVTQMGQEVILRCVPISNHLYFYWYRQILGQKVEFLVSFYNNEISEKSEIFDDQFSVERPDGSNFTLKIRSTKLEDSAMYFCASSALSGTGEGNTQYFGPGTRLTVL.

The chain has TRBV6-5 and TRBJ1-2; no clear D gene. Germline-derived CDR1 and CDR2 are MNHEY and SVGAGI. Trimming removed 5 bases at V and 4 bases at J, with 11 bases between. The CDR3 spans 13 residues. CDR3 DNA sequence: TGTGCCAGCAGTCAGTTACTTGGCTATGGCTACACCTTC. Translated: CASSQLLGYGYTF.

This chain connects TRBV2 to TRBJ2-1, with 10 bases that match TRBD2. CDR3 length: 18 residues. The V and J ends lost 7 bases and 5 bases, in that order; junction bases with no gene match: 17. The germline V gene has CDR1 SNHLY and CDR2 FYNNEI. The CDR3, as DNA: TGTGCCAGCATCTTTGGGGAAGTGCGGACTAGCGGCGACAATGAGCAGTTCTTC. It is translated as CASIFGEVRTSGDNEQFF.

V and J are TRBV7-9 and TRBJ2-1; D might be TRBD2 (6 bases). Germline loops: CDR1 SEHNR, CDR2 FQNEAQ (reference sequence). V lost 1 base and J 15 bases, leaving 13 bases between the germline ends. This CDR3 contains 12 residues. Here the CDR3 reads CASSLGGTGWFF. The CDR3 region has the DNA TGTGCCAGCAGCTTAGGGGGGACTGGGTGGTTCTTC. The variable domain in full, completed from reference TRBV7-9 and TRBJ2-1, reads DTGVSQNPRHKITKRGQNVTFRCDPISEHNRLYWYRQTLGQGPEFLTYFQNEAQLEKSRLLSDRFSAERPKGSFSTLEIQRTEQGDSAMYLCASSLGGTGWFFGPGTRLTVL.

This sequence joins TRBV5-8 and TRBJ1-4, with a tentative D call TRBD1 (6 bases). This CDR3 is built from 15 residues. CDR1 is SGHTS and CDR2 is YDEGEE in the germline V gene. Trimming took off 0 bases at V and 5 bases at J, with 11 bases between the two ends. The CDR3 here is CASSLGLGGNEKLFF. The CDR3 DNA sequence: TGTGCCAGCAGCTTGGGCCTGGGGGGCAATGAAAAACTGTTTTTT.

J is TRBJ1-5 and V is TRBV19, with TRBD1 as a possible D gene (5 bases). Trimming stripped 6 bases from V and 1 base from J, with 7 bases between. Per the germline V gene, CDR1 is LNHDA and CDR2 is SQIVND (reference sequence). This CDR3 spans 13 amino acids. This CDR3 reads CASRGVSNQPQHF. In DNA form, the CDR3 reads TGTGCCAGTAGGGGGGTCAGCAATCAGCCCCAGCATTTT.

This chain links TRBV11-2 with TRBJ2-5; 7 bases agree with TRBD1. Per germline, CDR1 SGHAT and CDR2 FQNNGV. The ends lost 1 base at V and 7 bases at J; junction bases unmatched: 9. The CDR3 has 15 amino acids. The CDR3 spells CASSLGTGLSWTQYF. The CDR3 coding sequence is TGTGCCAGCAGCTTAGGGACAGGCCTATCTTGGACCCAGTACTTC.

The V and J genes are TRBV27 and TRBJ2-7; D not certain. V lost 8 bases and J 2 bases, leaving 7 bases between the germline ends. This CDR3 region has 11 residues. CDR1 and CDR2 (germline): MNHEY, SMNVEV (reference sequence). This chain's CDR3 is CASGLPYEQYF. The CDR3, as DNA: TGTGCCAGCGGTCTCCCCTACGAGCAGTACTTC.

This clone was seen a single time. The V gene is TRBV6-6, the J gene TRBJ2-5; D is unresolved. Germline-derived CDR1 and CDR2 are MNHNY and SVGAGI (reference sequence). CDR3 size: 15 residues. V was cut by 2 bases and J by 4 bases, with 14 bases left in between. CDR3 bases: TGTGCCAGCAGTTACGAGGATAGGGAAGGAGAGACCCAGTACTTC. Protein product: CASSYEDREGETQYF.

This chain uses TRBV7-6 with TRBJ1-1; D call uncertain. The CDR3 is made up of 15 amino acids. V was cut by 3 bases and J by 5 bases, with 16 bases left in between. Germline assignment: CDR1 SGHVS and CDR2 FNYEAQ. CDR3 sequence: CASSLGSQGGTEAFF. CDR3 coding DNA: TGTGCCAGCAGCTTGGGGTCTCAAGGAGGGACTGAAGCTTTCTTT.

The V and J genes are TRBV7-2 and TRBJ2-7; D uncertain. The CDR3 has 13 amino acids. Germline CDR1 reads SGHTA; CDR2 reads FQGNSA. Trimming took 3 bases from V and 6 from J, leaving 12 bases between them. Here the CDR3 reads CASSFATGFEQYF. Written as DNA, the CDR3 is TGTGCCAGCAGCTTTGCCACCGGTTTCGAGCAGTACTTC. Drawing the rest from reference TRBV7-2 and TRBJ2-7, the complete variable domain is GAGVSQSPSNKVTEKGKDVELRCDPISGHTALYWYRQSLGQGLEFLIYFQGNSAPDKSGLPSDRFSAERTGGSVSTLTIQRTQQEDSAVYLCASSFATGFEQYFGPGTRLTVT.

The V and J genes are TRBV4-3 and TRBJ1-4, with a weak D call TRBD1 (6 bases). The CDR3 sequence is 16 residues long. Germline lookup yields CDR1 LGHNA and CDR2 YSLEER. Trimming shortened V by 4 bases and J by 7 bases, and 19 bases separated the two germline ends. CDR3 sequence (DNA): TGCGCCAGCAGCCCCACGGCGGCAGGGGCGAGTGAAAAACTGTTTTTT. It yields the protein CASSPTAAGASEKLFF.

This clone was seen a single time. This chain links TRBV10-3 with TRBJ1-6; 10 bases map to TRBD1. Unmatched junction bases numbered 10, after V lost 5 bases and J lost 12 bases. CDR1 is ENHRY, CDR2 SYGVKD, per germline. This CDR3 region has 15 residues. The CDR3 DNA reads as TGTGCCATCAGTCCTAAGGGACAGGGGTTTCTACCCCTCCACTTT. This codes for CAISPKGQGFLPLHF.